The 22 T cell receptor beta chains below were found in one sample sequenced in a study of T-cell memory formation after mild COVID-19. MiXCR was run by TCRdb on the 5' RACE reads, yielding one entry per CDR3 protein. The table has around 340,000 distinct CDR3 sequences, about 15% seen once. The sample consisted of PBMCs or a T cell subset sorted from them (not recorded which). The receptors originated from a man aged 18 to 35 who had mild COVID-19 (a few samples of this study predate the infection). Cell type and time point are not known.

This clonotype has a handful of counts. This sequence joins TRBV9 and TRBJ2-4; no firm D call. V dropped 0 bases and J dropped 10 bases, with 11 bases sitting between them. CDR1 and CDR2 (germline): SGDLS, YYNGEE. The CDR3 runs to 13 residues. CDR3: CASSVGTDGIQYF. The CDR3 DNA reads TGTGCCAGCAGCGTAGGCACGGATGGGATTCAGTACTTC.

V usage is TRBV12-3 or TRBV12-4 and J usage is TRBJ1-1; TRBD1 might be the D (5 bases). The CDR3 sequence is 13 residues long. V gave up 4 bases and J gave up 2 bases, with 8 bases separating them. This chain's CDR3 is CASSWGRNTEAFF. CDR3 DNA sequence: TGTGCCAGCAGTTGGGGGAGAAACACTGAAGCTTTCTTT.

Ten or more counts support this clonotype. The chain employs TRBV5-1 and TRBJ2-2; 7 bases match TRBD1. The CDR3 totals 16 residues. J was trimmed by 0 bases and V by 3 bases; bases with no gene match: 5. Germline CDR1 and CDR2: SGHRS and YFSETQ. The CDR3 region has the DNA TGCGCCAGCAGCTCACAGGGGCCAACGAACACCGGGGAGCTGTTTTTT. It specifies CASSSQGPTNTGELFF.

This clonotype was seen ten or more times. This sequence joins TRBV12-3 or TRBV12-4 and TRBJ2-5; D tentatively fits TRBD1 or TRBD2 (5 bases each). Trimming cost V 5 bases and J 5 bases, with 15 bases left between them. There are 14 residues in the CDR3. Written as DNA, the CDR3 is TGTGCCAGCAGTCGGGGACGGGCCGGGGAGACCCAGTACTTC. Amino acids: CASSRGRAGETQYF.

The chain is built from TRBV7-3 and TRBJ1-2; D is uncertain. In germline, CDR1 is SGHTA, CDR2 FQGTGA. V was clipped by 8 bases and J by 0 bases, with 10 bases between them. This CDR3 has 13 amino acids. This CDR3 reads CASGRGANYGYTF. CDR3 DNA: TGTGCCAGCGGACGAGGAGCTAACTATGGCTACACCTTC.

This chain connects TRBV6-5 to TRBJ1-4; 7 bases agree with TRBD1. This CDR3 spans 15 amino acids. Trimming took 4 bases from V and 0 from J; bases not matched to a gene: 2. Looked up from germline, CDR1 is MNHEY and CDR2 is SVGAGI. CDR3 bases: TGTGCCAGCAGTTGGGGGACAGCAACTAATGAAAAACTGTTTTTT. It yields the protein CASSWGTATNEKLFF.

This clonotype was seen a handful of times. The CDR3 is CASSLGGGAKEQFF. In DNA form, the CDR3 reads TGTGCCAGCAGCTTAGGCGGGGGGGCTAAGGAGCAGTTCTTC. The chain recombines TRBV7-3 with TRBJ2-1; 9 nucleotides align to TRBD2. The ends lost 2 bases at V and 10 bases at J; junction bases unmatched: 6. Germline CDR1 reads SGHTA; CDR2 reads FQGTGA. This CDR3 spans 14 amino acids. Complete variable domain (other parts from reference TRBV7-3 and TRBJ2-1): GAGVSQTPSNKVTEKGKYVELRCDPISGHTALYWYRQSLGQGPEFLIYFQGTGAADDSGLPNDRFFAVRPEGSVSTLKIQRTERGDSAVYLCASSLGGGAKEQFFGPGTRLTVL.

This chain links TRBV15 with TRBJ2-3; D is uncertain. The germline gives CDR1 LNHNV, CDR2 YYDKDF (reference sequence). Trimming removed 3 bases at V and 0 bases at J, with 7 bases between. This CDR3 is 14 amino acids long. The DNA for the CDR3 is TGTGCCACCAGCAGTGAGATAAGCACAGATACGCAGTATTTT. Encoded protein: CATSSEISTDTQYF.

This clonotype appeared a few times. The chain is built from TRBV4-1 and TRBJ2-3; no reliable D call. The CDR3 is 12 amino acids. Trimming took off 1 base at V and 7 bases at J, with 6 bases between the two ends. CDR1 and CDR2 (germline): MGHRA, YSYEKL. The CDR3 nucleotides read TGCGCCAGCAGCCAAGCGGGCTATACGCAGTATTTT. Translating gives CASSQAGYTQYF.

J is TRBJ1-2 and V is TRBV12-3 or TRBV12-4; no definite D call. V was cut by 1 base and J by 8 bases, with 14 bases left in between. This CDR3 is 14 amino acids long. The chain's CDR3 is CASSLGVTRGGYTF. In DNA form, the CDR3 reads TGTGCCAGCAGTTTAGGGGTGACAAGAGGCGGCTACACCTTC.

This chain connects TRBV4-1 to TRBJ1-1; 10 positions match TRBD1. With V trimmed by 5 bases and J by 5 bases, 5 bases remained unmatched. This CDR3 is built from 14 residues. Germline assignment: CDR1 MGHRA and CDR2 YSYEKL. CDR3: CASSKDRGETEAFF. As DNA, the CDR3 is TGCGCCAGCAGCAAGGACAGGGGGGAAACTGAAGCTTTCTTT.

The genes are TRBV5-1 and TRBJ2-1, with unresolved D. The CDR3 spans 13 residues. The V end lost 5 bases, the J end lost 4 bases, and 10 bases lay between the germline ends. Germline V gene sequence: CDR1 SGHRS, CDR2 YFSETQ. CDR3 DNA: TGCGCCAGCAGGAATGACGTATACAATGAGCAGTTCTTC. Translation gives CASRNDVYNEQFF.

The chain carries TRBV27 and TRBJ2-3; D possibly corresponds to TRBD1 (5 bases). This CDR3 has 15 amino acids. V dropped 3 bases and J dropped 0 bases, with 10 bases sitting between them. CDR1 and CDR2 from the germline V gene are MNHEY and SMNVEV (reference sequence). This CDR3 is CASSFFPGSTDTQYF. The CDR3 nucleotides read TGTGCCAGCAGTTTCTTCCCAGGGAGCACAGATACGCAGTATTTT.

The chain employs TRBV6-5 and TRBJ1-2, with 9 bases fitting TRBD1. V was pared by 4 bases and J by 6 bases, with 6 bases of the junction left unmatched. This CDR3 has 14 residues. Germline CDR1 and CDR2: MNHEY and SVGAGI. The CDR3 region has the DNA TGTGCCAGCAGTTCTACAGGGGGCAGAGATGGCTACACCTTC. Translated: CASSSTGGRDGYTF.

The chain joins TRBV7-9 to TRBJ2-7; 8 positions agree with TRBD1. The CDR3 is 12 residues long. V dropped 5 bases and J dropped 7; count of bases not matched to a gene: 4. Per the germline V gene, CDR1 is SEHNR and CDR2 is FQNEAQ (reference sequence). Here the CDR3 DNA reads TGTGCCAGCAGCCGAGGACAGGGTGAGCAGTACTTC. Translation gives CASSRGQGEQYF.

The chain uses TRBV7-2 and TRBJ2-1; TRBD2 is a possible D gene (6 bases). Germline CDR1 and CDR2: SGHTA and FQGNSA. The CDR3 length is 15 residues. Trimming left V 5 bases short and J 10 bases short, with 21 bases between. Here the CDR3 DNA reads TGTGCCAGCAGCAGGACGTCAGGAGGGGCGGGCGAGCAGTTCTTC. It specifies CASSRTSGGAGEQFF.

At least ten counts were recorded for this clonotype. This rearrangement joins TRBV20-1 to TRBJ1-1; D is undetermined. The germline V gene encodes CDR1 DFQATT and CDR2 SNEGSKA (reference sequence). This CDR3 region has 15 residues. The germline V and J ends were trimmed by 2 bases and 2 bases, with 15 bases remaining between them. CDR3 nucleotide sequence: TGCAGTGCTAGAAAGTTTCCGGGAAGAAACACTGAAGCTTTCTTT. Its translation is CSARKFPGRNTEAFF.

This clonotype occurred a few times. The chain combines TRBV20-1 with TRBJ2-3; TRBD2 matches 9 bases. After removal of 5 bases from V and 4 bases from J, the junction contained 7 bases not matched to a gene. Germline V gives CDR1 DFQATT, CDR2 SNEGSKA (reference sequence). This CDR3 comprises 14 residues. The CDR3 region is CSASTRGGPDTQYF. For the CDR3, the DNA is TGCAGTGCTTCGACGCGGGGGGGCCCAGATACGCAGTATTTT.

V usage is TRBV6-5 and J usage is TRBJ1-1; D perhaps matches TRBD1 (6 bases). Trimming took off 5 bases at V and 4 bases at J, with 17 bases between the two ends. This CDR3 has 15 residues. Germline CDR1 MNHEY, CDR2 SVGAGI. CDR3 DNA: TGTGCCAGCAGTAGCTCCCAGGGGCTCGGCACTGAAGCTTTCTTT. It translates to CASSSSQGLGTEAFF.

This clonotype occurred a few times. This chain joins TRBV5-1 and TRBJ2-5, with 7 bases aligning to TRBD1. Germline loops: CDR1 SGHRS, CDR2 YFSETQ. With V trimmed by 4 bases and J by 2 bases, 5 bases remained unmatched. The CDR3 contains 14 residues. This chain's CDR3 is CASSDPGQQETQYF. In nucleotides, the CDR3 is TGCGCCAGCAGCGACCCGGGACAGCAAGAGACCCAGTACTTC.

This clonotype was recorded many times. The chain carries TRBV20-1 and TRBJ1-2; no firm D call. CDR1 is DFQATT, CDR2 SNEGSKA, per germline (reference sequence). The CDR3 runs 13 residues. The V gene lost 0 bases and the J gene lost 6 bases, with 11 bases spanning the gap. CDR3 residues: CSARDLKENGYTF. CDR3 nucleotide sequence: TGCAGTGCTAGAGATCTCAAAGAAAATGGCTACACCTTC.

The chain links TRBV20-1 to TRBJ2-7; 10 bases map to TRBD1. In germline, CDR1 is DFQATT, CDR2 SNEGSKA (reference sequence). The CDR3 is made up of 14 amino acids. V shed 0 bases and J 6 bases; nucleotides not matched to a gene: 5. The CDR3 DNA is TGCAGTGCTAGAGACCCCGGGACAGGGGTCGAGCAGTACTTC. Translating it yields CSARDPGTGVEQYF.